These 15 T cell receptor beta chains originate from one sample sequenced in a study of human T cells and chemical hapten exposure. TCRdb called the RACE reads again in MiXCR, with one record for every CDR3 protein. Of approximately 160,000 distinct CDR3 sequences detected, about 27% appear once; the ten largest clones hold 2.1%. The time point denotes: patch test 3, about 24 weeks after DPC sensitization. Treatment of the sample: therapeutic diphenylcyclopropenone sensitization with weekly scalp DPC. Sequenced here: whole blood, sampled in connection with sensitization to the hapten diphenylcyclopropenone (DPC). The receptor source for this set is a woman aged 18 to 35 with alopecia areata. Some clones in this sample may be carry-over from other donors' samples.

This chain joins TRBV29-1 and TRBJ2-7; TRBD1 agrees at 8 bases. Trimming removed 6 bases from V and 2 bases from J; junction bases left unmatched: 15. The CDR3 has 16 residues. The germline gives CDR1 SQVTM, CDR2 ANQGSEA. CDR3 sequence: CSVQSPGAGGTYEQYF. In DNA form, the CDR3 reads TGCAGCGTCCAAAGTCCCGGAGCAGGGGGCACCTACGAGCAGTACTTC.

The gene calls are TRBV14 and TRBJ1-3; 9 nucleotides match TRBD1. Germline V gene lookup returns CDR1 SGHDN and CDR2 FVKESK. CDR3 size: 15 residues. V was pared by 4 bases and J by 0 bases, with 1 base of the junction left unmatched. The CDR3 loop is CASSPDRGSGNTIYF. The DNA for the CDR3 is TGTGCCAGCAGCCCGGACAGGGGCTCTGGAAACACCATATATTTT.

The V and J genes are TRBV11-2 and TRBJ1-1; maybe TRBD1 (5 bases). Germline V gene data show CDR1 as SGHAT and CDR2 as FQNNGV. The CDR3 covers 17 residues. Trimming took 2 bases from V and 4 from J, leaving 20 bases between them. The CDR3 sequence is CASSLIGAGFFPTEAFF. The CDR3 DNA follows: TGTGCCAGCAGCTTAATTGGGGCAGGCTTTTTCCCCACTGAAGCTTTCTTT.

V gene TRBV4-1 combines with J gene TRBJ2-3; D call uncertain. The CDR3 is 16 residues long. Trimming left V 0 bases short and J 2 bases short, with 12 bases between. Germline assignment: CDR1 MGHRA and CDR2 YSYEKL. The DNA for the CDR3 is TGCGCCAGCAGCCAAGATCCGGCAGGATTCACAGATACGCAGTATTTT. It is translated as CASSQDPAGFTDTQYF.

This clonotype has only a few counts. The chain carries TRBV7-2 and TRBJ1-1; D possibly corresponds to TRBD1 (6 bases). Germline V lookup: CDR1 SGHTA, CDR2 FQGNSA. The CDR3 has 13 amino acids. The V and J ends lost 1 base and 8 bases respectively, with 11 bases between them. CDR3 bases: TGTGCCAGCAGCTTAGTTGTCAGGGGCGAAGCTTTCTTT. Translating gives CASSLVVRGEAFF.

The chain recombines TRBV7-3 with TRBJ2-7, with D perhaps TRBD1 (6 bases). V dropped 2 bases and J dropped 10 bases, with 15 bases sitting between them. Per the germline V gene, CDR1 is SGHTA and CDR2 is FQGTGA. The CDR3 is 13 amino acids. CDR3 nucleotide sequence: TGTGCCAGCAGCTTACTACAGGGTCACCTCCAGTACTTC. Residues: CASSLLQGHLQYF.

The chain recombines TRBV27 with TRBJ1-2, with D perhaps matching TRBD1 (6 bases). From germline, CDR1 is MNHEY and CDR2 SMNVEV (reference sequence). V lost 3 bases and J lost 8, with 16 bases in between. The CDR3 runs 14 residues. The CDR3 bases are TGTGCCAGCAGTTTGGCTAACAGGGAAGGCGGCTACACCTTC. It encodes CASSLANREGGYTF.

The genes are TRBV15 and TRBJ1-4, with D possibly matching TRBD1 (5 bases). V was cut by 3 bases and J by 8 bases, with 10 bases left in between. The germline V gene encodes CDR1 LNHNV and CDR2 YYDKDF (reference sequence). The CDR3 is made up of 13 amino acids. The CDR3 region is CATSRGGREKLFF. In DNA form, the CDR3 reads TGTGCCACCAGCAGGGGGGGGAGAGAAAAACTGTTTTTT.

The rearrangement links TRBV19 to TRBJ2-3, with a weak D call TRBD1 (6 bases). The CDR3 sequence is 14 residues long. Per the germline V gene, CDR1 is LNHDA and CDR2 is SQIVND (reference sequence). V lost 7 bases and J 2 bases, leaving 13 bases between the germline ends. CDR3 in DNA: TGTGCCAGTACCAAGACAGGAAACACAGATACGCAGTATTTT. It translates to CASTKTGNTDTQYF.

The V gene is TRBV11-1, the J gene TRBJ2-5; no clear D. Germline assignment: CDR1 SGHAT and CDR2 FQDESV (reference sequence). The CDR3 is 13 amino acids. V lost 1 base, J lost 4 bases, and 7 bases lay in between. The CDR3 spells CASSLVLRETQYF. The DNA for the CDR3 is TGTGCCAGCAGCTTAGTTTTGAGAGAGACCCAGTACTTC.

J is TRBJ1-1 and V is TRBV4-2, with D maybe TRBD1 (6 bases). V was trimmed by 1 base and J by 5 bases, leaving 20 bases between them. Germline assignment: CDR1 LGHNA and CDR2 YNFKEQ. CDR3 length: 17 amino acids. This CDR3 is CASSQVNRVPGRTEAFF. CDR3 nucleotide sequence: TGTGCCAGCAGCCAAGTTAACAGGGTCCCCGGACGTACTGAAGCTTTCTTT.

In this sample, this clonotype turned up many times. This chain uses TRBV7-2 with TRBJ2-3; D is ambiguous. Trimming pared 3 bases from V and 3 bases from J, leaving 13 bases between. The CDR3 has 15 residues. The germline V gene encodes CDR1 SGHTA and CDR2 FQGNSA. CDR3 DNA: TGTGCCAGCAGCTTCCGACAATCAAGTACAGATACGCAGTATTTT. Its protein product is CASSFRQSSTDTQYF.

This rearrangement joins TRBV27 to TRBJ2-7, with unresolved D. CDR1 and CDR2 (germline): MNHEY, SMNVEV (reference sequence). The CDR3 covers 14 residues. V lost 2 bases, J lost 1 base, and 9 bases lay in between. DNA of the CDR3: TGTGCCAGCAGTTTAGGCAGGATATCCTACGAGCAGTACTTC. It codes for CASSLGRISYEQYF.

The gene calls are TRBV6-5 and TRBJ1-1; D gene uncertain. The CDR3 consists of 12 residues. V was cut by 10 bases and J by 4 bases, with 13 bases left in between. Germline lookup yields CDR1 MNHEY and CDR2 SVGAGI. CDR3 loop: CATLTGTTEAFF. CDR3 in DNA: TGTGCCACCTTAACGGGTACCACTGAAGCTTTCTTT.

This clonotype was observed a single time. The chain joins TRBV7-2 to TRBJ1-6, with TRBD1 as a possible D gene (5 bases). V gave up 5 bases and J gave up 8 bases, with 13 bases separating them. Germline CDR1 reads SGHTA; CDR2 reads FQGNSA. The CDR3 covers 14 residues. CDR3 in amino acids: CASSPVGVDSPLHF. The CDR3 DNA reads TGTGCCAGCAGCCCCGTGGGGGTGGATTCACCCCTCCACTTT. The complete variable domain, with remaining parts taken from reference TRBV7-2 and TRBJ1-6, reads GAGVSQSPSNKVTEKGKDVELRCDPISGHTALYWYRQSLGQGLEFLIYFQGNSAPDKSGLPSDRFSAERTGGSVSTLTIQRTQQEDSAVYLCASSPVGVDSPLHFGNGTRLTVT.